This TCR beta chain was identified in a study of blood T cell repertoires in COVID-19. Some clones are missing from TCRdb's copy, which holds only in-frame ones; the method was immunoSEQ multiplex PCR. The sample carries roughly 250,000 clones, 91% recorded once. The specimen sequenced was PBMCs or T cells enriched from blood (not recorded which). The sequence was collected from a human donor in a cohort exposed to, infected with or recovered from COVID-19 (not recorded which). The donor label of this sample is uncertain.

The CDR3: CATSDLKGPSPSDEQFF. CDR3 sequence (DNA): TGTGCCACCAGTGATTTAAAGGGACCATCTCCTAGCGATGAGCAGTTCTTC. The genes are TRBV24-1 and TRBJ2-1; a possible D gene is TRBD2 (6 bases). V was clipped by 1 base and J by 8 bases, with 20 bases between them. From germline, CDR1 is KGHDR and CDR2 SFDVKD. The CDR3 has 17 amino acids.